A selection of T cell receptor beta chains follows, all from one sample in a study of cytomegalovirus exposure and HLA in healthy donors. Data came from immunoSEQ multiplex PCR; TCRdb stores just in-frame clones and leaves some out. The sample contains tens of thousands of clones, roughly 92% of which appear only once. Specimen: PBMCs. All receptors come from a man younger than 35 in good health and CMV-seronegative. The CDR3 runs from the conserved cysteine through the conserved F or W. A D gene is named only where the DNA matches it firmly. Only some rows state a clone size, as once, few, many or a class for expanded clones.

CASRKDRSREPQHF	TGTGCCAGCAGGAAGGACAGGTCCAGGGAGCCCCAGCATTTT	TRBJ1-5	TRBV6-5	NA	TRBD1
CSVRDSLKNIQYF	TGCAGCGTTCGGGACAGCTTAAAAAACATTCAGTACTTC	TRBJ2-4	TRBV29-1	NA	TRBD1
CASSPDRGADTQYF	TGTGCCAGCAGCCCGGACAGGGGGGCAGATACGCAGTATTTT	TRBJ2-3	TRBV6-5	NA	TRBD1
CASSPTAGDREQYF	TGTGCCAGCAGTCCTACAGCGGGAGATCGCGAGCAGTACTTC	TRBJ2-7	TRBV6-5	NA	TRBD2
CASSLELAGAGTQYF	TGTGCCAGCAGCTTAGAACTAGCGGGCGCGGGTACGCAGTATTTT	TRBJ2-3	TRBV11-3	NA	TRBD2
CASSLGDRRNYGYTF	TGTGCCAGCTCCCTGGGGGACAGGAGGAACTATGGCTACACCTTC	TRBJ1-2	TRBV28	NA	TRBD1
CASSQGVSASSYEQYF	TGCGCCAGCAGCCAAGGGGTTAGCGCCAGCTCCTACGAGCAGTACTTC	TRBJ2-7	TRBV4-3	once	NA
CASSQSARGLIETQYF	TGTGCCAGCAGCCAGTCCGCCCGGGGATTGATAGAGACCCAGTACTTC	TRBJ2-5	TRBV5-8	NA	NA
CASSPAGGYTEAFF	TGTGCCAGCTCACCGGCAGGGGGCTACACTGAAGCTTTCTTT	TRBJ1-1	TRBV18	NA	TRBD1
CASSLSPPRGRDNEQFF	TGTGCCAGCAGTTTATCGCCCCCGAGGGGGCGAGACAATGAGCAGTTCTTC	TRBJ2-1	TRBV27	NA	TRBD1
CASSFQDRATYEQYF	TGTGCCAGCAGCTTCCAGGACAGGGCCACCTACGAGCAGTACTTC	TRBJ2-7	TRBV7-8	few	TRBD1
CASSLAGASYNEQFF	TGTGCCAGCAGCTTGGCTGGGGCATCCTACAATGAGCAGTTCTTC	TRBJ2-1	TRBV5-5	once	NA
CASSSRDRAYEQYF	TGTGCCAGCAGCTCCCGGGACAGGGCCTACGAGCAGTACTTC	TRBJ2-7	TRBV7-2	NA	TRBD1
CASSLGTGKTDTQYF	TGTGCCAGCAGCCTTGGGACAGGGAAGACAGATACGCAGTATTTT	TRBJ2-3	TRBV4-2	NA	TRBD1
CASSAGTWGGYTF	TGTGCCAGCAGCGCCGGGACTTGGGGTGGCTACACCTTC	TRBJ1-2	TRBV7-6	NA	NA
CASSVVGGGIQYF	TGTGCCAGCAGCGTCGTAGGGGGGGGCATTCAGTACTTC	TRBJ2-4	TRBV9	NA	NA
CATSRGGGGFYSEFF	TGTGCCACCAGCAGAGGCGGGGGTGGTTTCTATTCGGAGTTCTTC	TRBJ2-1	TRBV15	NA	TRBD2
CASSPTAGGLNEQYF	TGTGCCAGCAGCCCCACGGCGGGAGGTTTGAACGAGCAGTACTTC	TRBJ2-7	TRBV7-9	NA	TRBD2
CASSTVAGASREQYF	TGTGCCAGTAGTACCGTAGCGGGAGCCAGCCGCGAGCAGTACTTC	TRBJ2-7	TRBV19	NA	TRBD2
CASSYSNYGSSYEQYF	TGTGCCAGCAGTTACTCGAACTACGGGAGCTCCTACGAGCAGTACTTC	TRBJ2-7	TRBV6-5	NA	NA
CASSPSGRGTDTQYF	TGTGCCAGCAGCCCCTCCGGGCGGGGCACAGATACGCAGTATTTT	TRBJ2-3	TRBV9	NA	NA
CASSLGGTGAYEQYF	TGTGCCAGCAGCTTGGGTGGGACAGGTGCCTACGAGCAGTACTTC	TRBJ2-7	TRBV5-4	NA	TRBD1
CASSPYDRGQFSGANVLTF	TGCGCCAGCAGTCCCTATGACCGAGGACAGTTCTCTGGGGCCAACGTCCTGACTTTC	TRBJ2-6	TRBV23-1	NA	NA
CASLGTSIHEQYF	TGCGCCAGCCTCGGGACTAGCATCCACGAGCAGTACTTC	TRBJ2-7	TRBV10-2	NA	TRBD2
CASSPPSSTLGELFF	TGTGCCAGCTCACCACCCTCTAGTACCCTCGGGGAGCTGTTTTTT	TRBJ2-2	TRBV18	NA	NA
CASSLGTSGSKPYEQYF	TGTGCCAGCAGCTTAGGGACTAGCGGGAGTAAACCCTACGAGCAGTACTTC	TRBJ2-7	TRBV7-6	NA	TRBD2
CASSEYHGGNTVYF	TGTGCCAGCAGTGAATATCACGGAGGAAACACCGTATATTTT	TRBJ1-3	TRBV2	NA	NA
CASSTLAERTDTQYF	TGTGCCAGCAGTACACTAGCGGAACGCACAGATACGCAGTATTTT	TRBJ2-3	TRBV27	NA	TRBD2
CASSSGTRGNQPQHF	TGTGCCAGCAGTTCTGGGACACGAGGTAATCAGCCCCAGCATTTT	TRBJ1-5	TRBV28	medium-sized	NA
CSVGGAPVSGEQFF	TGCAGCGTGGGGGGGGCACCCGTCTCGGGTGAGCAGTTCTTC	TRBJ2-1	TRBV29-1	NA	NA
CASSRVGGGPYEQYF	TGTGCCAGCAGCCGCGTAGGGGGGGGACCGTACGAGCAGTACTTC	TRBJ2-7	TRBV7-9	NA	NA
CASSPPSGSSNEQFF	TGCGCCAGCAGCCCGCCTAGCGGGAGCTCAAATGAGCAGTTCTTC	TRBJ2-1	TRBV5-1	NA	TRBD2
CASLQAGELFF	TGTGCCAGCCTTCAGGCCGGGGAGCTGTTTTTT	TRBJ2-2	TRBV6-5	NA	NA
CASSQDRTRYGYTF	TGCGCCAGCAGCCAAGATCGGACACGGTATGGCTACACCTTC	TRBJ1-2	TRBV4-3	few	NA
CASSVGGQGYEQYF	TGTGCCAGCAGCGTAGGGGGACAGGGGTACGAGCAGTACTTC	TRBJ2-7	TRBV9	NA	TRBD1
CASSHGTENIQYF	TGCGCCAGCAGCCACGGGACAGAAAACATTCAGTACTTC	TRBJ2-4	TRBV4-3	NA	TRBD1
CASSPWTGNLNTEAFF	TGTGCCAGTAGTCCCTGGACAGGAAACTTGAACACTGAAGCTTTCTTT	TRBJ1-1	TRBV19	NA	TRBD1
CASSLLGAKNIQYF	TGTGCCAGCAGCTTGCTCGGGGCCAAAAACATTCAGTACTTC	TRBJ2-4	TRBV5-8	once	NA
CASSLTRESETQYF	TGTGCCAGCAGCTTAACGCGGGAGAGCGAGACCCAGTACTTC	TRBJ2-5	TRBV7-3	NA	TRBD2
CASSSSDRGLSYEQYF	TGTGCCAGCAGCTCATCGGACAGGGGGCTTTCCTACGAGCAGTACTTC	TRBJ2-7	TRBV11-2	NA	TRBD1
CSAPFYNEQFF	TGCAGTGCCCCGTTTTACAATGAGCAGTTCTTC	TRBJ2-1	TRBV20-1	NA	NA
CASSLVGSIGANVLTF	TGTGCCAGCAGCTTGGTCGGGAGTATTGGGGCCAACGTCCTGACTTTC	TRBJ2-6	TRBV5-4	NA	NA
CASSHFRDRGQETQYF	TGTGCCAGCAGTCACTTCCGGGACAGGGGGCAGGAGACCCAGTACTTC	TRBJ2-5	TRBV28	NA	TRBD1
CASSERLALLYEQYF	TGTGCCAGCAGCGAACGACTAGCACTCCTCTACGAGCAGTACTTC	TRBJ2-7	TRBV9	NA	TRBD2
CASSFSGTETQYF	TGTGCCAGCAGTTTTTCGGGAACAGAGACCCAGTACTTC	TRBJ2-5	TRBV27	NA	NA
CASSPSTTMNTEAFF	TGTGCCAGCAGTCCCTCGACAACCATGAACACTGAAGCTTTCTTT	TRBJ1-1	TRBV28	NA	NA
CASSPGGLGNQPQHF	TGTGCCAGCTCACCTGGGGGGTTGGGCAATCAGCCCCAGCATTTT	TRBJ1-5	TRBV18	few	NA
CASSRTWGGPYEQYF	TGTGCCAGCAGTCGAACCTGGGGAGGGCCTTACGAGCAGTACTTC	TRBJ2-7	TRBV7-9	NA	TRBD2
CASSPPWQGATDTQYF	TGCGCCAGCAGCCCCCCCTGGCAGGGGGCCACAGATACGCAGTATTTT	TRBJ2-3	TRBV5-1	NA	TRBD1
CASSQVLSGGTDTQYF	TGTGCCAGCAGCCAAGTACTTTCAGGCGGCACAGATACGCAGTATTTT	TRBJ2-3	TRBV14	once	NA
CASSPTLTGTTDTQYF	TGTGCCAGCAGCCCAACTCTTACAGGGACGACAGATACGCAGTATTTT	TRBJ2-3	TRBV7-6	NA	NA
CAWSVSGGWFEQYF	TGTGCCTGGAGTGTAAGTGGGGGGTGGTTCGAGCAGTACTTC	TRBJ2-7	TRBV30	NA	NA
CASSLATVGSTEAFF	TGTGCCAGCAGTTTAGCGACCGTAGGGAGCACTGAAGCTTTCTTT	TRBJ1-1	TRBV6-6	NA	NA
CASSGSRECYEQYF	TGTGCCAGCAGTGGTTCGCGGGAGTGTTACGAGCAGTACTTC	TRBJ2-7	TRBV6-4	NA	TRBD2